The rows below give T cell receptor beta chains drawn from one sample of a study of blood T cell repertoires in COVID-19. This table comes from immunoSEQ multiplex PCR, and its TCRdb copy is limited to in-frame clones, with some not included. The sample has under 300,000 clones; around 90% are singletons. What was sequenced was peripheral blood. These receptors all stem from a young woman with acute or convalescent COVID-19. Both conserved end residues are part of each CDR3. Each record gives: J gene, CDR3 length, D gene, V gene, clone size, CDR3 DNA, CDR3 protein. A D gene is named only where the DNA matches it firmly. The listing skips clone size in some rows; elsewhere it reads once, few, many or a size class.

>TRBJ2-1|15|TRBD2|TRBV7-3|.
TGTGCCAGCAGCTCGCAAGCGGGAGGGCCACAGGAGCAGTTCTTC
CASSSQAGGPQEQFF
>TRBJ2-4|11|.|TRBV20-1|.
TGCAGTGCTAGCGTCGAAAACATTCAGTACTTC
CSASVENIQYF
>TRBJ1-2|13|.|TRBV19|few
TGTGCCAGTAGTATGGGCTCTCGCTATGGCTACACCTTC
CASSMGSRYGYTF
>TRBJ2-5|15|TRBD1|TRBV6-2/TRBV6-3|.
TGTGCCAGCAGCCCCGGGACAGCCCGGCCAGAGACCCAGTACTTC
CASSPGTARPETQYF
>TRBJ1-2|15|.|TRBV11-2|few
TGTGCCAGCAGCTTAGGGCAGGTAGCTAACTATGGCTACACCTTC
CASSLGQVANYGYTF
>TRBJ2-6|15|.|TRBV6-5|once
TGTGCCAGCAGTAACCCAGGGGATGGGGCCAACGTCCTGACTTTC
CASSNPGDGANVLTF
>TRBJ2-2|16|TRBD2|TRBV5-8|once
TGTGCCAGCAGCCTGCCTAGCGGGGTAAACACCGGGGAGCTGTTTTTT
CASSLPSGVNTGELFF
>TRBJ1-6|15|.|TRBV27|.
TGTGCCAGCAGTTCACAGAGCTCCTATAATTCACCCCTCCACTTT
CASSSQSSYNSPLHF
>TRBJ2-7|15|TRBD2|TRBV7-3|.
TGTGCCAGCAGCTTAACGGGAGGGACGGGGTTCGAGCAGTACTTC
CASSLTGGTGFEQYF
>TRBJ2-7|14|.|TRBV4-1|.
TGCGCCAGCAGCCAAGGGCTAGCTCCCTACGAGCAGTACTTC
CASSQGLAPYEQYF
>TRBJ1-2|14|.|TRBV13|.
TGTGCCAGCAGTTGGGGGAGGAGGGCAGATGGCTACACCTTC
CASSWGRRADGYTF
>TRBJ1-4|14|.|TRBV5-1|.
TGCGCCAGCAGCTTATGGGGGGAGAGCGAAAAACTGTTTTTT
CASSLWGESEKLFF
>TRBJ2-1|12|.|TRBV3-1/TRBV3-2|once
TGTGCCAGCAGCCAATTAAACAATGAGCAGTTCTTC
CASSQLNNEQFF
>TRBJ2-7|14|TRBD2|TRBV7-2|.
TGTGCCAGCAGGCGTACTAGCGGGTCCTACGAGCAGTACTTC
CASRRTSGSYEQYF
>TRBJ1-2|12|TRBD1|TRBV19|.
TGTGCCAGTATTCAGGGGGCGCTTGGCTACACCTTC
CASIQGALGYTF
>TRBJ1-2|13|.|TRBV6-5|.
TGTGCCAGCACCCCGGGACTGCTTTATGGCTACACCTTC
CASTPGLLYGYTF
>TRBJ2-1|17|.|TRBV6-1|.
TGTGCCAGCAGTGACTGCAGGGGTAGGGTCGAGTGCAATGAGCAGTTCTTC
CASSDCRGRVECNEQFF
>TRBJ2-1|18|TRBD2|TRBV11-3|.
TGTGCCAGCTCCCGTGGGCTAGCGGGAGGAACGAGTTACAATGAGCAGTTCTTC
CASSRGLAGGTSYNEQFF
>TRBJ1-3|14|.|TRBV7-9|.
TGTGCCAGCAGCTTATCGGTATCTGGAAACACCATATATTTT
CASSLSVSGNTIYF
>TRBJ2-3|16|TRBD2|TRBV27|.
TGTGCCAGCAGTCTAGTACTAGCGGGAGGGCCCGATACGCAGTATTTT
CASSLVLAGGPDTQYF
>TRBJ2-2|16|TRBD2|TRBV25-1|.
TGTGCCAGCAGTGCAGGACTAGCGGGATGGACCGGGGAGCTGTTTTTT
CASSAGLAGWTGELFF
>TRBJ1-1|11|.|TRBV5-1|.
TGCGCCAGCAGCCAGAACACTGAAGCTTTCTTT
CASSQNTEAFF
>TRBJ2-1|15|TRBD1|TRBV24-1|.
TGTGCCACCAGTGATACCGGGACAGTCTTCAATGAGCAGTTCTTC
CATSDTGTVFNEQFF
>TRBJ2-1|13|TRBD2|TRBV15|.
TGTGCCACCGGACTAGCGGCCAGCAATGAGCAGTTCTTC
CATGLAASNEQFF
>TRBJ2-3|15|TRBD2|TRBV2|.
TGTGCCAGCAGTTTCCCTAGCGGGAGACCCGATACGCAGTATTTT
CASSFPSGRPDTQYF
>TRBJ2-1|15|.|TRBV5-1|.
TGCGCCAGCAGCTTGGGGGACCACGGGGGCAATGAGCAGTTCTTC
CASSLGDHGGNEQFF
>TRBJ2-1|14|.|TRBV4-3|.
TGCGCCAGCAGCGACCTTAGCAGTTACAATGAGCAGTTCTTC
CASSDLSSYNEQFF
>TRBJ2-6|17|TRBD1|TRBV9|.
TGTGCCAGCAGCGTATACCCGACAGGGCCTGGGGCCAACGTCCTGACTTTC
CASSVYPTGPGANVLTF
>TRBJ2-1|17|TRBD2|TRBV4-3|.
TGCGCCAGCAGCCAAGACCATCCCATCGGACTAGCGGGGGAGCAGTTCTTC
CASSQDHPIGLAGEQFF
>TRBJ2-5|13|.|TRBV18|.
TGTGCCAGCTCACCATTCTCCCAAGAGACCCAGTACTTC
CASSPFSQETQYF
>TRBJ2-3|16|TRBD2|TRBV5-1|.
TGCGCCAGCAGCTGGGGGGGACTAGCGGGAGGAGATACGCAGTATTTT
CASSWGGLAGGDTQYF
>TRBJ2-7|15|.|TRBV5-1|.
TGCGCCAGCAGCTTAGGAGGGGCTCCCACCTACGAGCAGTACTTC
CASSLGGAPTYEQYF
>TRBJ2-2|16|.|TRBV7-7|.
TGTGCTAGCAGCCCGCTCGGGGGGCCGAACACCGGGGAGCTGTTTTTT
CASSPLGGPNTGELFF
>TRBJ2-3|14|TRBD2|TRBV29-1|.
TGCAGCAAAACTCAAGCGGGAGCCACAGATACGCAGTATTTT
CSKTQAGATDTQYF
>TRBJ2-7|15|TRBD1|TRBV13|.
TGTGCCAGCAGCCCGTCGGGGACAGGAAGCTACGAGCAGTACTTC
CASSPSGTGSYEQYF
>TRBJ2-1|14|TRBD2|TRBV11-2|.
TGTGCCAGCAGCTTAAGACTAGCGGGCAATGAGCAGTTCTTC
CASSLRLAGNEQFF
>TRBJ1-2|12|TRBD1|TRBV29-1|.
TGCAGCGCCGGACAGGGTGGTTTTGGCTACACCTTC
CSAGQGGFGYTF
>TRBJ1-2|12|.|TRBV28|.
TGTGCCAGCAGGTCAGAGGGCGATGGCTACACCTTC
CASRSEGDGYTF
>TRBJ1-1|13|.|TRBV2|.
TGTGCCAGACAGTCAAAGGTGAACACTGAAGCTTTCTTT
CARQSKVNTEAFF
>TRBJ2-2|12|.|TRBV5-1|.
TGCGCCAGCAGCATACAGGGTGGGGAGCTGTTTTTT
CASSIQGGELFF
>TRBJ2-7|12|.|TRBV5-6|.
TGTGCCAGCAGCGTCGGTAACTACGAGCAGTACTTC
CASSVGNYEQYF
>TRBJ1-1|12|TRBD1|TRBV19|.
TGTGCCAGTAGGACAGGGGGGACTGAAGCTTTCTTT
CASRTGGTEAFF
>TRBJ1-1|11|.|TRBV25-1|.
TGTGCCAGCACTACAGGGTTTGAAGCTTTCTTT
CASTTGFEAFF